This paragraph reports one T cell receptor (beta chain). The sort gate was single viable CD3+CD4+CD8-CD45RO+ cells for memory CD4+ T cells. The germline CDR1 and CDR2 sequences are SGHAT and FQNNGV. V lost 5 bases, J lost 1 base, and 14 bases lay in between. This CDR3 contains 15 residues. Clones were read by immunoSEQ multiplex PCR, and TCRdb kept only the in-frame ones, dropping some. The sample holds approximately 50,000 clones, 60% to 75% seen once. The sample belongs to a study of memory CD4+ T cells and cytomegalovirus serostatus. The sequence was obtained from an adult in good health and CMV-seropositive. Input material: memory CD4+ T cells from blood. The V gene is TRBV11-2, the J gene TRBJ2-5; D is perhaps TRBD2 (5 bases). The CDR3 bases are TGTGCCAGCAGCCGGAGATTAGCGTTCCAAGAGACCCAGTACTTC. Its translation is CASSRRLAFQETQYF.